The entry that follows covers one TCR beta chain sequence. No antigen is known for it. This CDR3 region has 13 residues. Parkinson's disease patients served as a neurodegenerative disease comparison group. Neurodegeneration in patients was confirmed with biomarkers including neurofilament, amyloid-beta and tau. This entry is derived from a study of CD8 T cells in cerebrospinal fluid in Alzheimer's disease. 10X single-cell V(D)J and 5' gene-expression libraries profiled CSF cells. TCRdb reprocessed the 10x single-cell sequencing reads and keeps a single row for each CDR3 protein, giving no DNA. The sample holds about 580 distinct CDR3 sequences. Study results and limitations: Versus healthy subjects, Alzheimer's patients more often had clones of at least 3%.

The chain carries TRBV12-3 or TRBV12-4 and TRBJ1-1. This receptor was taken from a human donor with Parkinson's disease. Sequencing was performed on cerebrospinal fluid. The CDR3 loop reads CASSRDSNTEAFF.